The 32 T cell receptor beta chains in this list originate from one sample, sequenced in a study of post-analysis software for immune sequencing data. The library was made from cDNA and included unique molecular identifiers. MiXCR was run by TCRdb on the PCR reads, yielding one entry per CDR3 protein. Of more than 450,000 distinct CDR3 sequences in the sample, roughly 45% were seen once. These TCRs' antigens remain unknown. Findings of the study overall: With TRBV5-6, TRBV5-1 and TRBV20-1 included, about five TRBV segments were more frequent in patients than in controls.

The sequencing sample was made of blood. These receptors were taken from a girl aged 5 to 17 with multiple sclerosis.

The rearrangement links TRBV4-1 to TRBJ2-7; 7 bases align to TRBD2. After removal of 1 base from V and 2 bases from J, the junction contained 5 bases not matched to a gene. Germline assignment: CDR1 MGHRA and CDR2 YSYEKL. The length of the CDR3 is 15 residues. The CDR3 is CASSQVRDYPYEQYF. The CDR3 nucleotides are TGCGCCAGCAGCCAAGTGAGGGACTACCCCTACGAGCAGTACTTC.

The chain couples TRBV29-1 to TRBJ2-3, with 10 bases fitting TRBD2. Germline CDR1 and CDR2: SQVTM and ANQGSEA. CDR3 size: 16 residues. Germline trimming cut 0 bases from V and 2 bases from J; bases unmatched to any gene: 5. CDR3 loop: CSVEDISGGDTDTQYF. CDR3 coding DNA: TGCAGCGTTGAAGACATCAGCGGGGGGGACACAGATACGCAGTATTTT.

This sequence joins TRBV7-2 and TRBJ2-1; 8 bases match TRBD2. The germline V gene encodes CDR1 SGHTA and CDR2 FQGNSA. The CDR3 is 15 amino acids. The trim removed 5 bases at V and 8 bases at J, leaving 11 bases unmatched. CDR3 residues: CASSLRGGLVHEQFF. In nucleotides, the CDR3 is TGTGCCAGCAGCCTACGGGGGGGCCTAGTGCATGAGCAGTTCTTC.

J is TRBJ1-1 and V is TRBV29-1, with 8 bases lining up with TRBD1. Per the germline V gene, CDR1 is SQVTM and CDR2 is ANQGSEA. The J segment lost 5 bases and the V segment lost 1 base, leaving 6 bases of the junction unmatched. The length of the CDR3 is 14 residues. DNA of the CDR3: TGCAGCGTTGAAGTTCGACAGGGGAGAACTGAAGCTTTCTTT. Amino acid sequence: CSVEVRQGRTEAFF.

The chain uses TRBV25-1 and TRBJ2-7; D might be TRBD2 (6 bases). The germline gives CDR1 MGHDK, CDR2 SYGVNS. The CDR3 extends over 12 amino acids. Trimming stripped 6 bases from V and 4 bases from J, with 10 bases between. CDR3 in DNA: TGTGCCAGCAGGCGGGGCCGGTACGAGCAGTACTTC. Protein: CASRRGRYEQYF.

This clonotype was detected once. The chain joins TRBV12-3 or TRBV12-4 to TRBJ1-6, with D unresolved. The V end was cut by 1 base, the J end by 10 bases, with 5 bases between. This CDR3 comprises 12 residues. CDR3 protein: CASSLVESPLHF. The CDR3 DNA reads as TGTGCCAGCAGTTTAGTAGAGTCACCCCTCCACTTT.

V and J are TRBV5-1 and TRBJ2-5, with 9 bases that match TRBD2. This CDR3 is 18 amino acids long. Germline V gene lookup returns CDR1 SGHRS and CDR2 YFSETQ. J gave up 5 bases and V 4 bases, and 18 bases lay outside the gene matches. The CDR3 spells CASSDPYVAGADWETQYF. The DNA for the CDR3 is TGCGCCAGCAGCGATCCATATGTAGCGGGAGCGGATTGGGAGACCCAGTACTTC. Full variable domain (rest looked up from reference TRBV5-1 and TRBJ2-5): KAGVTQTPRYLIKTRGQQVTLSCSPISGHRSVSWYQQTPGQGLQFLFEYFSETQRNKGNFPGRFSGRQFSNSRSEMNVSTLELGDSALYLCASSDPYVAGADWETQYFGPGTRLLVL.

The CDR3 DNA reads as TGCAGTGCTTGGCAGGTTCAAAGGTGGGCTAGCGGGAGTCGAGAGCAGTTCTTC. Translating gives CSAWQVQRWASGSREQFF. This rearrangement joins TRBV20-1 to TRBJ2-1; TRBD2 matches 10 bases. From germline, CDR1 is DFQATT and CDR2 SNEGSKA (reference sequence). The V segment lost 5 bases and the J segment 10 bases; nucleotides outside the gene matches: 23. This CDR3 has 18 residues.

CDR3 nucleotides: TGTGCCATCAGTGAGTCCGACCCCAGGGACAGAGGTTCACCCCTCCACTTT. Its translation: CAISESDPRDRGSPLHF. This chain links TRBV10-3 with TRBJ1-6; 7 nucleotides agree with TRBD1. This CDR3 comprises 17 residues. V was clipped by 0 bases and J by 9 bases; unmatched bases: 11. CDR1 and CDR2 from the germline V gene are ENHRY and SYGVKD.

The chain carries TRBV6-1 and TRBJ1-2; D is unclear. Trimming left V 8 bases short and J 0 bases short, with 10 bases between. The CDR3 has 13 amino acids. CDR1 MNHNS and CDR2 SASEGT come from the germline V gene. The CDR3 nucleotides read TGTGCCAGCCAAGGTTTCGCTAACTATGGCTACACCTTC. Protein sequence: CASQGFANYGYTF.

The chain is built from TRBV7-2 and TRBJ2-1; 12 nucleotides align to TRBD2. CDR3 length: 15 residues. Germline V gene data show CDR1 as SGHTA and CDR2 as FQGNSA. V lost 5 bases and J lost 8; bases outside the gene matches: 7. CDR3 residues: CASSQGLAGTDEQFF. The CDR3 DNA sequence: TGTGCCAGCAGCCAAGGACTAGCGGGAACCGATGAGCAGTTCTTC.

The chain uses TRBV7-2 and TRBJ2-1, with 7 nucleotides matching TRBD1. V dropped 5 bases and J dropped 10; count of bases not matched to a gene: 14. The germline gives CDR1 SGHTA, CDR2 FQGNSA. The CDR3 length is 15 residues. The CDR3 spells CASSVSTYRGAEQFF. CDR3 DNA: TGTGCCAGCAGCGTTTCAACTTACAGGGGAGCAGAGCAGTTCTTC.

The V gene is TRBV3-1, the J gene TRBJ2-1, with D possibly matching TRBD2 (6 bases). There are 20 residues in the CDR3. Germline V gene sequence: CDR1 LGHDT, CDR2 YNNKEL (reference sequence). Trimming shortened V by 0 bases and J by 1 base, and 22 bases separated the two germline ends. CDR3 nucleotide sequence: TGTGCCAGCAGCCAAGAAGGGGACTGGGGAACGAAGAGGTCCTACAATGAGCAGTTCTTC. Protein sequence: CASSQEGDWGTKRSYNEQFF.

This clonotype has just a few counts. The chain employs TRBV28 and TRBJ2-7; possible D gene TRBD1, 5 bases. Between the trimmed V and J ends, which lost 3 bases and 0 bases, there was a span of 9 bases. Germline assignment: CDR1 MDHEN and CDR2 SYDVKM. The CDR3 runs to 14 residues. CDR3 amino acids: CASSFRVSSYEQYF. CDR3 DNA: TGTGCCAGCAGTTTCAGGGTTAGCTCCTACGAGCAGTACTTC.

This clonotype was counted at least ten times. J is TRBJ2-6 and V is TRBV6-8; D is unclear. CDR3 length: 15 residues. CDR1 is MNHGY, CDR2 SAAAGT, per germline. Trimming left V 10 bases short and J 4 bases short, with 17 bases between. The CDR3 protein is CATRRKRPGANVLTF. The CDR3 coding sequence is TGTGCCACTCGACGGAAACGGCCCGGGGCCAACGTCCTGACTTTC.

This clonotype was seen only once. This chain links TRBV15 with TRBJ1-4; the D is unclear. The CDR3 sequence is 16 residues long. CDR1 and CDR2 (germline): LNHNV, YYDKDF (reference sequence). V gave up 0 bases and J gave up 0 bases, with 8 bases separating them. The chain's CDR3 is CATSRETQTTNEKLFF. The CDR3 region has the DNA TGTGCCACCAGCAGAGAAACCCAGACAACTAATGAAAAACTGTTTTTT.

The J gene is TRBJ2-2, the V gene TRBV9, with TRBD2 as a possible D gene (5 bases). This CDR3 contains 11 residues. Germline values: CDR1 SGDLS, CDR2 YYNGEE. V lost 0 bases and J 13 bases, leaving 7 bases between the germline ends. This CDR3 reads CASSVGEGLFF. DNA of the CDR3: TGTGCCAGCAGCGTAGGAGAGGGGCTGTTTTTT.

This chain uses TRBV29-1 with TRBJ1-1, with D maybe TRBD1 (5 bases). The CDR3 is 13 amino acids. The germline V gene has CDR1 SQVTM and CDR2 ANQGSEA. Between the trimmed V and J ends, which lost 2 bases and 0 bases, there was a span of 7 bases. The CDR3 nucleotides read TGCAGCGTTGAACGGGGGATGAACACTGAAGCTTTCTTT. Translating it yields CSVERGMNTEAFF. The complete variable domain, with remaining parts taken from reference TRBV29-1 and TRBJ1-1, reads SAVISQKPSRDICQRGTSLTIQCQVDSQVTMMFWYRQQPGQSLTLIATANQGSEATYESGFVIDKFPISRPNLTFSTLTVSNMSPEDSSIYLCSVERGMNTEAFFGQGTRLTVV.

This chain uses TRBV27 with TRBJ2-1, with D tentatively TRBD2 (5 bases). From germline, CDR1 is MNHEY and CDR2 SMNVEV (reference sequence). This CDR3 spans 14 amino acids. Trimming pared 3 bases from V and 8 bases from J, leaving 14 bases between. The chain's CDR3 is CASSFLASPHEQFF. Here the CDR3 DNA reads TGTGCCAGCAGTTTCCTAGCATCCCCCCATGAGCAGTTCTTC.

This clonotype was recorded a few times. The V and J genes are TRBV5-8 and TRBJ2-1; no reliable D call. The V end was cut by 4 bases, the J end by 0 bases, with 14 bases between. CDR1 is SGHTS and CDR2 is YDEGEE in the germline V gene. This CDR3 is built from 16 residues. CDR3 loop: CASSPLWQSSYNEQFF. CDR3 coding DNA: TGTGCCAGCAGCCCTTTGTGGCAGAGCTCCTACAATGAGCAGTTCTTC.

The chain carries TRBV6-5 and TRBJ1-2; D unresolved. The CDR3 loop spans 15 amino acids. Germline-derived CDR1 and CDR2 are MNHEY and SVGAGI. The V end lost 6 bases, the J end lost 0 bases, and 14 bases lay between the germline ends. CDR3 residues: CASRTTTAPNYGYTF. The DNA of the CDR3 is TGTGCCAGCAGGACCACAACAGCACCTAACTATGGCTACACCTTC.

The chain links TRBV12-3 or TRBV12-4 to TRBJ2-3, with D maybe TRBD1 (5 bases). The CDR3 runs 14 residues. The V gene lost 7 bases and the J gene lost 3 bases, with 14 bases spanning the gap. In DNA, the CDR3 is TGTGCCAGCAACCCTCAGGGAAGGACAGATACGCAGTATTTT. Translated, it gives CASNPQGRTDTQYF.

CDR3 sequence (DNA): TGCAGTGCTAGAGAGACCACTAGAGGCGGGGAGCTGTTTTTT. Its translation is CSARETTRGGELFF. This chain links TRBV20-1 with TRBJ2-2; a weak D match, TRBD2 (5 bases). This CDR3 is 14 amino acids long. Trimming shortened V by 0 bases and J by 7 bases, and 12 bases separated the two germline ends. Germline-derived CDR1 and CDR2 are DFQATT and SNEGSKA (reference sequence).

This clonotype was detected only a few times. CDR3 DNA sequence: TGCGCCAGCAGCCAAGACAGGACCTCCTACGAGCAGTACTTC. It codes for CASSQDRTSYEQYF. This chain uses TRBV4-1 with TRBJ2-7; D is unresolved. Trimming pared 0 bases from V and 0 bases from J, leaving 6 bases between. CDR3 size: 14 residues. CDR1 and CDR2 from the germline V gene are MGHRA and YSYEKL.

This clonotype was counted only a few times. This chain joins TRBV18 and TRBJ1-2; 7 nucleotides match TRBD1. This CDR3 is 14 amino acids long. Germline V gene data show CDR1 as KGHSH and CDR2 as LQKENI. The ends lost 4 bases at V and 1 base at J; junction bases unmatched: 3. As DNA, the CDR3 is TGTGCCAGCTCACGGGACAGACGTAACTATGGCTACACCTTC. Translating it yields CASSRDRRNYGYTF.

This clonotype was seen more than once but under ten times. The chain recombines TRBV5-8 with TRBJ2-3; D is ambiguous. V lost 1 base and J lost 2, with 8 bases in between. Germline V CDR1 and CDR2: SGHTS, YDEGEE. This CDR3 contains 14 residues. The CDR3 reads CASSLLVLTDTQYF. The CDR3 DNA is TGTGCCAGCAGCTTGCTGGTACTCACAGATACGCAGTATTTT.

The CDR3 reads CASSDLTSGGNIQYF. CDR3 nucleotide sequence: TGTGCCAGCAGTGACCTGACTAGCGGGGGAAACATTCAGTACTTC. This chain links TRBV12-3 or TRBV12-4 with TRBJ2-4; TRBD2 aligns across 12 bases. Unmatched junction bases numbered 5, after V lost 5 bases and J lost 6 bases. This CDR3 region has 15 residues.

The chain employs TRBV12-3 or TRBV12-4 and TRBJ2-7; TRBD2 is a possible D gene (7 bases). CDR3 length: 16 residues. V was shortened by 7 bases and J by 5 bases, with 24 bases between the two germline ends. CDR3 amino acids: CASTDPSVAGAHEQYF. The DNA of the CDR3 is TGTGCCAGCACCGACCCGTCGGTCGCGGGGGCCCACGAGCAGTACTTC.

V usage is TRBV6-5 and J usage is TRBJ2-7; no clear D gene. The better agreement between TRBJ2-5 and the DNA end casts doubt on the J call. This CDR3 region has 14 residues. In germline, CDR1 is MNHEY, CDR2 SVGAGI. CDR3 protein: CASSYSKQSGTQYF. The CDR3 DNA is TGTGCCAGCAGTTACTCCAAACAGTCAGGGACCCAGTACTTC.

There are a few counts of this clonotype. This sequence joins TRBV9 and TRBJ1-6; tentatively, D is TRBD1 (5 bases). Trimming left V 3 bases short and J 5 bases short, with 9 bases between. The CDR3 is 14 residues long. Germline CDR1 reads SGDLS; CDR2 reads YYNGEE. The chain's CDR3 is CASSGSGNNSPLHF. The CDR3, as DNA: TGTGCCAGCAGCGGCTCAGGGAATAATTCACCCCTCCACTTT.

Note on this clonotype: At one boundary the junction diverges from the germline segment, which might be a read error. This chain uses TRBV12-3 or TRBV12-4 with TRBJ1-2, with D perhaps matching TRBD1 (6 bases). The length of the CDR3 is 14 residues. In nucleotides, the CDR3 is TGTGCCAGCAGTTCTCGGACAGCTAACTATGACTACACCTTC. Its protein is CASSSRTANYDYTF.

The chain recombines TRBV9 with TRBJ2-6; D may be TRBD2 (6 bases). V lost 4 bases and J lost 3, with 17 bases in between. Per germline, CDR1 SGDLS and CDR2 YYNGEE. There are 17 residues in the CDR3. This chain's CDR3 is CASSLAGRMIGANVLTF. CDR3 bases: TGTGCCAGCAGCCTTGCGGGGAGGATGATTGGGGCCAACGTCCTGACTTTC.